The 4 T cell receptor beta chains below all came from one sample that was sequenced in a study of response to subunit inactivated influenza vaccine. TCRdb reprocessed the RT-PCR reads via MiXCR and lists one record per CDR3 protein. The sample lists 800,000 or so distinct CDR3 sequences; about 20% were seen once. Specimen: PBMCs from blood, collected roughly 5 days after vaccination. These receptor sequences come from a man aged 50 or older who received an inactivated influenza vaccine.

This clonotype was counted only a few times. This chain joins TRBV18 and TRBJ1-2; D remains ambiguous. The CDR3 totals 15 residues. Looked up from germline, CDR1 is KGHSH and CDR2 is LQKENI. The V gene lost 0 bases and the J gene lost 3 bases, with 11 bases spanning the gap. CDR3 coding DNA: TGTGCCAGCTCACCACCCAACGAGAGGGACTATGGCTACACCTTC. It encodes CASSPPNERDYGYTF.

This chain uses TRBV5-1 with TRBJ2-3, with 10 positions matching TRBD1. This CDR3 has 15 amino acids. Trimming cost V 4 bases and J 5 bases; bases outside gene matches: 7. Germline V gene data show CDR1 as SGHRS and CDR2 as YFSETQ. CDR3 DNA: TGCGCCAGCAGCGTGGAGACAGGGGGCCGAGATACGCAGTATTTT. It specifies CASSVETGGRDTQYF. Full variable domain (outside the CDR3, taken from reference TRBV5-1 and TRBJ2-3): KAGVTQTPRYLIKTRGQQVTLSCSPISGHRSVSWYQQTPGQGLQFLFEYFSETQRNKGNFPGRFSGRQFSNSRSEMNVSTLELGDSALYLCASSVETGGRDTQYFGPGTRLTVL.

The rearrangement joins TRBV7-3 to TRBJ2-3, with D possibly TRBD1 on 6 matching bases. V was cut by 5 bases and J by 2 bases, with 20 bases left in between. Germline CDR1 is SGHTA and CDR2 is FQGTGA. This CDR3 contains 17 residues. CDR3 in amino acids: CASSRGQSLRSTDTQYF. CDR3 nucleotide sequence: TGTGCCAGCAGCCGAGGACAGTCCCTAAGATCCACAGATACGCAGTATTTT.

This rearrangement joins TRBV4-3 to TRBJ2-3; 9 positions agree with TRBD1. The germline V gene has CDR1 LGHNA and CDR2 YSLEER. With V trimmed by 1 base and J by 5 bases, 4 bases remained unmatched. This CDR3 is built from 15 residues. The CDR3: CASSQGTGAGDTQYF. The CDR3 nucleotides are TGCGCCAGCAGCCAAGGGACAGGGGCCGGAGATACGCAGTATTTT.